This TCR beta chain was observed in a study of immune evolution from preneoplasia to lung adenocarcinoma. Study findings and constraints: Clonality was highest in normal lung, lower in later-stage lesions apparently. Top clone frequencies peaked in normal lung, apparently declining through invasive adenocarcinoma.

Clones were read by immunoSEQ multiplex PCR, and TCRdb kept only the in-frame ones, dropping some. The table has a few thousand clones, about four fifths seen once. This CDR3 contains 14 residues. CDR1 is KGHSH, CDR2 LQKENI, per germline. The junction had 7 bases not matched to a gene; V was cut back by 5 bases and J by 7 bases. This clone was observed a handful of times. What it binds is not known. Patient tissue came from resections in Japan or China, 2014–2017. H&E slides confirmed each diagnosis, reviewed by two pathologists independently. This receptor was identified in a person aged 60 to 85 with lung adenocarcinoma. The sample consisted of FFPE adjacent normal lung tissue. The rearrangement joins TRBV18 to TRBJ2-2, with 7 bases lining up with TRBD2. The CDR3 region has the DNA TGTGCCAGCTCAGCTGAAGCGGGATTCGGGGAGCTGTTTTTT. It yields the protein CASSAEAGFGELFF.